This record concerns one TCR beta chain sequence. Its specificity is not known. This entry is derived from a study of cytomegalovirus exposure and HLA in healthy donors. PCR was performed using 60 Vbeta and 13 Jbeta primers. Original analysis: Roughly 11 million shared chains were among some 75 million unique TCR beta chains counted in a later analysis. Here immunoSEQ multiplex PCR was the method, and the copy in TCRdb shows in-frame clones only, minus some. V, J and clone size reflect that table, while D and trimming were determined from the DNA. The sample carries fewer than 250,000 clones, 78% recorded once. Looked up from germline, CDR1 is SGHVS and CDR2 is FQNEAQ. There are 16 residues in the CDR3. With 5 bases clipped from V and 3 bases from J, the junction kept 5 bases outside the gene matches. Study-wide results and caveats: Presence/absence analyses rested on an assumption that sequencing depth was roughly uniform across donors. Serostatus for CMV was the only available immune exposure information.

V gene TRBV7-8 combines with J gene TRBJ2-3, with TRBD2 matching over 13 bases. The sample consisted of PBMCs. This sequence was found in a male donor in good health and CMV-seronegative. The DNA for the CDR3 is TGTGCCAGCAGCCAGACACTAGCGGGAGGGACAGATACGCAGTATTTT. This encodes CASSQTLAGGTDTQYF.